This entry is about one T cell receptor (beta chain). Its antigen remains unidentified. The second PCR ran about 6 to 12 cycles with a sample-barcoded 5' primer and J-beta primers. MiXCR, applied by TCRdb to the 5' RACE reads, yields one record per CDR3 protein. Of 1.4 million or so distinct CDR3 sequences listed, about 45% are singletons. The sample comes from a study of blood T cells in healthy people across ages. The V and J ends lost 3 bases and 11 bases respectively, with 16 bases between them. The CDR3 sequence is 13 residues long. Study findings and constraints: Compared with aged donors, long-lived donors showed fewer expanded clones, suggesting selection. Donor CMV status, an unknown factor, possibly confounded changes in expanded clonotypes.

Source material: blood. The sequence was obtained from a woman aged 18-35 years in good health. The V call is TRBV12-3 or TRBV12-4, the J call TRBJ2-5; D unclear. CDR3 sequence reads: CASSFKGYNEQYF. For the CDR3, the DNA is TGTGCCAGCAGTTTCAAAGGGTACAATGAGCAGTACTTC.